Below are 30 T cell receptor beta chains sequenced from a single sample in a study of T cells in Graves' hyperthyroidism and ophthalmopathy. Amplification of TCR beta CDR3 regions was performed using RNA transcripts as template. TCR CDR3 underwent first-round RT-PCR with the HTBI primer set. TCRdb processed the multiplex PCR reads anew with MiXCR; each CDR3 protein has one entry. The sample holds 450,000 to 700,000 distinct CDR3 sequences, around 42% seen once. The sample consisted of peripheral blood or thyroid tissue (not recorded which). Receptors were obtained from an adult woman with Graves' disease, either hyperthyroidism or ophthalmopathy (not recorded which).

This clonotype appeared many times. V is TRBV11-2 and J is TRBJ2-7; D gene uncertain. V lost 6 bases and J 4 bases, leaving 16 bases between the germline ends. The CDR3 length is 14 residues. CDR1 SGHAT and CDR2 FQNNGV come from the germline V gene. The CDR3 sequence: CASSRDGLEYEQYF. DNA for the CDR3: TGTGCCAGCAGTCGAGACGGGTTGGAATACGAGCAGTACTTC.

The V gene is TRBV2, the J gene TRBJ1-2, with D possibly TRBD1 on 6 matching bases. This CDR3 comprises 16 residues. Germline V gene lookup returns CDR1 SNHLY and CDR2 FYNNEI. Trimming cost V 5 bases and J 7 bases, with 23 bases left between them. The CDR3 spells CASSYPDTGFFFGYTF. The CDR3 nucleotides read TGTGCCAGCAGTTACCCCGATACAGGGTTCTTCTTTGGCTACACCTTC. Full variable domain (missing parts from reference TRBV2 and TRBJ1-2): EPEVTQTPSHQVTQMGQEVILRCVPISNHLYFYWYRQILGQKVEFLVSFYNNEISEKSEIFDDQFSVERPDGSNFTLKIRSTKLEDSAMYFCASSYPDTGFFFGYTFGSGTRLTVV.

The rearrangement links TRBV10-3 to TRBJ1-4; D not resolved. CDR3 size: 16 residues. Germline CDR1 reads ENHRY; CDR2 reads SYGVKD. V was pared by 2 bases and J by 4 bases, with 14 bases between. The CDR3 spells CAISESRGVSNEKLFF. DNA of the CDR3: TGTGCCATCAGTGAGAGCCGGGGAGTTAGTAATGAAAAACTGTTTTTT.

Points on this clonotype: A read error is likely, as this CDR3 ends without the conserved phenylalanine or tryptophan. The V and J genes are TRBV10-3 and TRBJ2-5; D call uncertain. The CDR3 sequence is 14 residues long. Trimming took 1 base from V and 4 from J, leaving 10 bases between them. CDR1 ENHRY and CDR2 SYGVKD come from the germline V gene. CDR3 amino acids: CAISEWVGRETQYL. In DNA, the CDR3 is TGTGCCATCAGTGAGTGGGTGGGTAGAGAGACCCAGTACCTC.

The count of this clonotype is one. J is TRBJ2-7 and V is TRBV4-1, with 8 bases lining up with TRBD2. Germline CDR1 MGHRA, CDR2 YSYEKL. J lost 4 bases, V lost 1 base, and 6 bases had no gene match. The CDR3 has 15 amino acids. CDR3 coding DNA: TGCGCCAGCAGCCAAGCCCCAGCGGGAGAGTACGAGCAGTACTTC. This encodes CASSQAPAGEYEQYF.

This clonotype has ten or more counts. The chain recombines TRBV15 with TRBJ1-1, with 7 bases aligning to TRBD1. The CDR3 spans 15 residues. The V gene's germline CDR1 is LNHNV and CDR2 YYDKDF (reference sequence). With V trimmed by 4 bases and J by 2 bases, 7 bases remained unmatched. The CDR3 sequence: CATSNLRTGNTEAFF. DNA of the CDR3: TGTGCCACCAGCAACCTTCGGACAGGCAACACTGAAGCTTTCTTT.

V and J are TRBV6-1 and TRBJ1-2, with a tentative D call TRBD1 (6 bases). Germline V gene sequence: CDR1 MNHNS, CDR2 SASEGT. The CDR3 extends over 13 amino acids. Deletions cut 4 bases from V and 4 bases from J, with 10 bases between. CDR3 sequence (DNA): TGTGCCAGCAGTGTCCCAGGGGCCTATGGCTACACCTTC. Protein sequence: CASSVPGAYGYTF.

The chain is built from TRBV29-1 and TRBJ1-1; D call uncertain. V lost 8 bases, J lost 7 bases, and 17 bases lay in between. The CDR3 is 12 residues long. The germline V gene has CDR1 SQVTM and CDR2 ANQGSEA. CDR3 region: CSIRGDLLEAFF. The CDR3 DNA follows: TGCAGCATTCGAGGAGACCTACTTGAAGCTTTCTTT.

The chain uses TRBV20-1 and TRBJ1-4; 7 positions agree with TRBD1. The CDR3 contains 14 residues. CDR1 and CDR2 from the germline V gene are DFQATT and SNEGSKA (reference sequence). After removal of 0 bases from V and 5 bases from J, the junction contained 3 bases not matched to a gene. The CDR3 DNA reads TGCAGTGCTAGAGAATTGGGACAGAATGAAAAACTGTTTTTT. It encodes CSARELGQNEKLFF.

This clonotype was picked up a small number of times. At one end, the junction sequence differs from germline, possibly due to a read error. The chain carries TRBV7-7 and TRBJ1-1; the D gene is possibly TRBD1 (6 bases). Per the germline V gene, CDR1 is SSHAT and CDR2 is FNYEAQ (reference sequence). CDR3 length: 14 residues. CDR3 DNA sequence: TGTGCTAGCAGCCCCCTAGGACAGAGCACTGAAGCTTTCTTT. This sequence encodes CASSPLGQSTEAFF. The full variable domain, rest sourced from reference TRBV7-7 and TRBJ1-1, is GAGVSQSPRYKVTKRGQDVTLRCDPISSHATLYWYQQALGQGPEFLTYFNYEAQPDKSGLPSDRFSAERPEGSISTLTIQRTEQRDSAMYRCASSPLGQSTEAFFGQGTRLTVV.

The J gene is TRBJ1-1, the V gene TRBV28; a possible D gene is TRBD1 (6 bases). In germline, CDR1 is MDHEN, CDR2 SYDVKM. The germline V and J ends were trimmed by 8 bases and 11 bases, with 18 bases remaining between them. There are 12 residues in the CDR3. Written as DNA, the CDR3 is TGTGCCAGCGAGTCGGTCTGGGGGCTGGCTTTCTTT. Translation gives CASESVWGLAFF.

This clonotype was counted ten times or more. The chain employs TRBV19 and TRBJ1-5; the D is unclear. V was trimmed by 4 bases and J by 2 bases, leaving 18 bases between them. The germline V gene encodes CDR1 LNHDA and CDR2 SQIVND (reference sequence). The CDR3 totals 17 residues. CDR3: CASSSRRPYSGNQPQHF. The CDR3 nucleotides are TGTGCCAGTAGTAGTCGGAGGCCCTATTCGGGCAATCAGCCCCAGCATTTT.

This clonotype has ten or more counts. The chain employs TRBV12-3 or TRBV12-4 and TRBJ2-7, with TRBD2 as a possible D gene (5 bases). The CDR3 totals 13 residues. The V end lost 6 bases, the J end lost 3 bases, and 12 bases lay between the germline ends. CDR3 in DNA: TGTGCCAGCAGAGGCGGGTTCCACTACGAGCAGTACTTC. Translation gives CASRGGFHYEQYF.

The sample holds many counts of this clonotype. This rearrangement joins TRBV4-1 to TRBJ2-7; no clear D. The CDR3 spans 16 residues. Trimming stripped 0 bases from V and 3 bases from J, with 15 bases between. Germline assignment: CDR1 MGHRA and CDR2 YSYEKL. CDR3 nucleotides: TGCGCCAGCAGCCAAGAACTGACCGCCGGGTACTACGAGCAGTACTTC. Its translation: CASSQELTAGYYEQYF.

The chain recombines TRBV5-4 with TRBJ1-2, with TRBD1 as a possible D gene (5 bases). Per germline, CDR1 SGHNT and CDR2 YYREEE (reference sequence). V lost 5 bases to trimming and J lost 3 bases, with 11 bases between them. This CDR3 comprises 13 residues. The CDR3 sequence: CASSTGRDYGYTF. The CDR3, as DNA: TGTGCCAGCAGTACGGGACGGGACTATGGCTACACCTTC.

This chain uses TRBV20-1 with TRBJ1-5, with 7 bases matching TRBD1. The junction had 7 bases not matched to a gene; V was cut back by 6 bases and J by 5 bases. CDR1 is DFQATT and CDR2 is SNEGSKA in the germline V gene (reference sequence). This CDR3 has 13 residues. As DNA, the CDR3 is TGCAGTGCGGGCGGAGGGGGCGATCAGCCCCAGCATTTT. Translation gives CSAGGGGDQPQHF.

The V call is TRBV7-2, the J call TRBJ2-7, with D unclear. The CDR3 spans 13 residues. Germline V gene data show CDR1 as SGHTA and CDR2 as FQGNSA. Trimming took 2 bases from V and 7 from J, leaving 12 bases between them. The CDR3 loop reads CASSLTSFREQYF. The DNA for the CDR3 is TGTGCCAGCAGCTTAACGAGTTTTCGGGAGCAGTACTTC.

CDR3 region: CASSLSGQGGEKLFF. CDR3 nucleotide sequence: TGTGCCAGCAGCCTCTCGGGACAGGGTGGTGAAAAACTGTTTTTT. V gene TRBV7-6 combines with J gene TRBJ1-4; TRBD1 matches 9 bases. Per germline, CDR1 SGHVS and CDR2 FNYEAQ. V lost 5 bases, J lost 7 bases, and 8 bases stayed unmatched. This CDR3 contains 15 residues. Supplemented by reference TRBV7-6 and TRBJ1-4, the full variable domain reads GAGVSQSPRYKVTKRGQDVALRCDPISGHVSLYWYRQALGQGPEFLTYFNYEAQQDKSGLPNDRFSAERPEGSISTLTIQRTEQRDSAMYRCASSLSGQGGEKLFFGSGTQLSVL.

The chain employs TRBV5-1 and TRBJ1-5; D might be TRBD1 (5 bases). V lost 4 bases to trimming and J lost 6 bases, with 17 bases between them. The CDR3 is 15 amino acids. Germline loops: CDR1 SGHRS, CDR2 YFSETQ. The CDR3 here is CASSQVRGVGQPQHF. In DNA form, the CDR3 reads TGCGCCAGCAGCCAAGTTCGGGGGGTAGGTCAGCCCCAGCATTTT.

V and J are TRBV9 and TRBJ1-1; tentatively, D is TRBD1 (6 bases). The V gene lost 7 bases and the J gene lost 5 bases, with 27 bases spanning the gap. CDR3 length equals 17 residues. CDR1 and CDR2 (germline): SGDLS, YYNGEE. The CDR3 DNA follows: TGTGCCAGCTCATCGGATAAAGGGGGAGTTTTGGATACTGAAGCTTTCTTT. Amino acids: CASSSDKGGVLDTEAFF. Full variable domain (missing parts from reference TRBV9 and TRBJ1-1): DSGVTQTPKHLITATGQRVTLRCSPRSGDLSVYWYQQSLDQGLQFLIQYYNGEERAKGNILERFSAQQFPDLHSELNLSSLELGDSALYFCASSSDKGGVLDTEAFFGQGTRLTVV.

This clonotype was seen a few times. V usage is TRBV29-1 and J usage is TRBJ1-1, with TRBD1 as a possible D gene (5 bases). This CDR3 has 14 residues. Trimming took 4 bases from V and 5 from J, leaving 17 bases between them. CDR1 and CDR2 (germline): SQVTM, ANQGSEA. For the CDR3, the DNA is TGCAGCGTTGTTCCTAGAAGGGGCGAGACTGAAGCTTTCTTT. As protein: CSVVPRRGETEAFF.

Only one count was recorded for this clonotype. The chain recombines TRBV2 with TRBJ2-7, with D perhaps matching TRBD1 (5 bases). V was trimmed by 7 bases and J by 5 bases, leaving 9 bases between them. CDR1 SNHLY and CDR2 FYNNEI come from the germline V gene. The CDR3 has 11 residues. CDR3 sequence (DNA): TGTGCCAGCATAGGACAAGACGAGCAGTACTTC. Translation gives CASIGQDEQYF.

The chain employs TRBV7-9 and TRBJ2-7, with D possibly TRBD2 on 5 matching bases. Per the germline V gene, CDR1 is SEHNR and CDR2 is FQNEAQ (reference sequence). V gave up 5 bases and J gave up 2 bases, with 19 bases separating them. The CDR3 loop spans 16 amino acids. The CDR3 is CASSHTVGALAYEQYF. CDR3 bases: TGTGCCAGCAGCCACACGGTGGGAGCGCTAGCCTACGAGCAGTACTTC.

The table lists this clonotype with many counts. The gene calls are TRBV7-6 and TRBJ2-5; TRBD1 matches 7 bases. The germline gives CDR1 SGHVS, CDR2 FNYEAQ. The CDR3 totals 15 residues. The J segment lost 2 bases and the V segment lost 5 bases, leaving 8 bases of the junction unmatched. This CDR3 is CASSAYRGKQETQYF. CDR3 bases: TGTGCCAGCAGCGCGTACAGGGGCAAACAAGAGACCCAGTACTTC.

This clonotype appeared a few times. V usage is TRBV20-1 and J usage is TRBJ2-3; 8 bases align to TRBD2. After removal of 3 bases from V and 7 bases from J, the junction contained 3 bases not matched to a gene. CDR1 and CDR2 (germline): DFQATT, SNEGSKA (reference sequence). The length of the CDR3 is 12 residues. CDR3 loop: CSARDSGNTQYF. The CDR3 coding sequence is TGCAGTGCTAGGGATAGCGGGAATACGCAGTATTTT.

The CDR3, as DNA: TGTGCCAGCAGTCCTGACAGGGGACAAACTGAAGCTTTCTTT. Translating it yields CASSPDRGQTEAFF. This sequence joins TRBV7-9 and TRBJ1-1; TRBD1 aligns across 8 bases. Germline V CDR1 and CDR2: SEHNR, FQNEAQ (reference sequence). The CDR3 contains 14 residues. The trim removed 6 bases at V and 5 bases at J, leaving 8 bases unmatched. Supplemented by reference TRBV7-9 and TRBJ1-1, the full variable domain reads DTGVSQNPRHKITKRGQNVTFRCDPISEHNRLYWYRQTLGQGPEFLTYFQNEAQLEKSRLLSDRFSAERPKGSFSTLEIQRTEQGDSAMYLCASSPDRGQTEAFFGQGTRLTVV.

Worth noting for this clonotype: This sequence may be a read error, since a much larger clone differs from it by one base. No conserved phenylalanine or tryptophan is present at the end of the CDR3, so a read error is the likely explanation. The chain uses TRBV7-9 and TRBJ2-7; 9 bases agree with TRBD2. CDR1 is SEHNR and CDR2 is FQNEAQ in the germline V gene (reference sequence). The CDR3 is 16 residues long. Trimming at V came to 5 bases and at J to 4 bases, leaving 12 bases not matched to a gene. Here the CDR3 reads CASSQPGGLAGYEQYL. DNA for the CDR3: TGTGCCAGCAGCCAACCCGGGGGGCTAGCGGGATACGAGCAGTACCTC.

This clonotype was detected many times. The rearrangement uses TRBV6-5 and TRBJ1-1; 8 bases agree with TRBD1. V lost 1 base and J lost 6; bases outside the gene matches: 4. This CDR3 has 14 amino acids. Germline CDR1 MNHEY, CDR2 SVGAGI. The CDR3 bases are TGTGCCAGCAGTTACTGGGCAGGGGGCCCTGAAGCTTTCTTT. This translates into CASSYWAGGPEAFF.

This clonotype showed up many times. The chain carries TRBV6-6 and TRBJ1-5; D is possibly TRBD1 (5 bases). Germline V gene sequence: CDR1 MNHNY, CDR2 SVGAGI (reference sequence). Trimming cost V 2 bases and J 3 bases, with 20 bases left between them. This CDR3 has 18 amino acids. The CDR3 bases are TGTGCCAGCAGTTACCCCACCGAGACAGACTACAACAATCAGCCCCAGCATTTT. It translates to CASSYPTETDYNNQPQHF.

This sequence joins TRBV7-9 and TRBJ2-7, with D possibly matching TRBD2 (5 bases). There are 14 residues in the CDR3. Germline loops: CDR1 SEHNR, CDR2 FQNEAQ (reference sequence). V gave up 4 bases and J gave up 4 bases, with 14 bases separating them. CDR3 nucleotide sequence: TGTGCCAGCAGCTGGACTCGGCAGCCTTACGAGCAGTACTTC. The encoded protein is CASSWTRQPYEQYF.